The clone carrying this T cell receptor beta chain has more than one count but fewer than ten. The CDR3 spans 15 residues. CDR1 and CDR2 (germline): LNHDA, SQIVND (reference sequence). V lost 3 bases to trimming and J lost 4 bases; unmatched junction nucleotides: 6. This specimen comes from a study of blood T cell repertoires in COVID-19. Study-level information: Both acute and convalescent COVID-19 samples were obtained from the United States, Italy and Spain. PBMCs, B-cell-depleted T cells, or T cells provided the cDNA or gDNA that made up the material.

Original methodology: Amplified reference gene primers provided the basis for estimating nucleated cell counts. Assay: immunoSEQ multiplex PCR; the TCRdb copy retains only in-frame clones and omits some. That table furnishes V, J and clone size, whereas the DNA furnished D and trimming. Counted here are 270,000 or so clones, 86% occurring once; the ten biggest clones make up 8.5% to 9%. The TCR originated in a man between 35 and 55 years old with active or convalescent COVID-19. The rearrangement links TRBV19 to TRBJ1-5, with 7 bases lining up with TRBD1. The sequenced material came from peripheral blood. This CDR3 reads CASSISTGLNQPQHF. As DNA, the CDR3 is TGTGCCAGTAGTATCTCGACAGGGCTAAATCAGCCCCAGCATTTT.